These 27 T cell receptor beta chains were sequenced from one sample in a study of cytomegalovirus exposure and HLA in healthy donors. 60 Vbeta and 13 Jbeta primers were used in PCR. The data were produced by immunoSEQ multiplex PCR, yet TCRdb's version contains in-frame clones alone and is incomplete. This specimen shows 110,000 to 150,000 clones; the ten leading clones hold 0.9% to 1%. Sequences were obtained from PBMCs. These receptors originate from a male donor in good health and CMV-seronegative.

DNA of the CDR3: TGTGCCAGCAGCCACGCCGGGACAGGGTCCTACGAGCAGTACTTC. This encodes CASSHAGTGSYEQYF. The gene calls are TRBV6-5 and TRBJ2-7, with 9 bases identical to TRBD1. The V gene's germline CDR1 is MNHEY and CDR2 SVGAGI. CDR3 length: 15 residues. The V segment lost 6 bases and the J segment 1 base; nucleotides outside the gene matches: 7.

The rearrangement links TRBV7-2 to TRBJ1-6, with 10 nucleotides matching TRBD1. The CDR3 consists of 14 residues. CDR1 SGHTA and CDR2 FQGNSA come from the germline V gene. V shed 5 bases and J 10 bases; nucleotides not matched to a gene: 5. The CDR3 DNA follows: TGTGCCAGCAGCCCCCGGGACAGGGGATCACCCCTCCACTTT. It yields the protein CASSPRDRGSPLHF.

The chain uses TRBV29-1 and TRBJ2-5, with D tentatively TRBD1 (5 bases). CDR1 is SQVTM and CDR2 is ANQGSEA in the germline V gene. Trimming pared 6 bases from V and 5 bases from J, leaving 13 bases between. The CDR3 loop spans 12 amino acids. The CDR3 DNA reads TGCAGCGTCAGGACACCCCCCGAGACCCAGTACTTC. This codes for CSVRTPPETQYF.

The chain has TRBV19 and TRBJ1-2; D might be TRBD1 (6 bases). V gave up 7 bases and J gave up 8 bases, with 14 bases separating them. The CDR3 loop spans 12 amino acids. Germline V gene lookup returns CDR1 LNHDA and CDR2 SQIVND (reference sequence). The CDR3 DNA is TGTGCCAGTATTCGGGGGGCGAGGGGCTACACCTTC. Translating it yields CASIRGARGYTF.

The chain joins TRBV5-1 to TRBJ2-7, with 13 bases lining up with TRBD2. The CDR3 sequence is 16 residues long. Per germline, CDR1 SGHRS and CDR2 YFSETQ. V trimming: 4 bases; J trimming: 3 bases; junction bases outside the gene matches: 7. For the CDR3, the DNA is TGCGCCAGCAGCCTGGGGACTAGCGGGATGTACTACGAGCAGTACTTC. This gives the protein CASSLGTSGMYYEQYF. Looking up the rest from reference TRBV5-1 and TRBJ2-7 gives the full variable domain: KAGVTQTPRYLIKTRGQQVTLSCSPISGHRSVSWYQQTPGQGLQFLFEYFSETQRNKGNFPGRFSGRQFSNSRSEMNVSTLELGDSALYLCASSLGTSGMYYEQYFGPGTRLTVT.

The chain combines TRBV5-1 with TRBJ1-5; 9 bases match TRBD1. Germline trimming cut 7 bases from V and 6 bases from J; bases unmatched to any gene: 5. Per germline, CDR1 SGHRS and CDR2 YFSETQ. This CDR3 has 13 amino acids. CDR3 DNA sequence: TGCGCCAGCGGCACAGGGGGCCTTCAGCCCCAGCATTTT. Its protein is CASGTGGLQPQHF.

The rearrangement uses TRBV25-1 and TRBJ2-3; 9 bases fit TRBD1. The CDR3 totals 17 residues. V shed 3 bases, J shed 3 bases, and the junction held 10 bases outside the gene matches. Looked up from germline, CDR1 is MGHDK and CDR2 is SYGVNS. The CDR3, as DNA: TGTGCCAGCAGTGACCCCACAGGGGGCTGGGGTACAGATACGCAGTATTTT. It is translated as CASSDPTGGWGTDTQYF.

The genes are TRBV4-3 and TRBJ1-2; 7 bases line up with TRBD1. V was clipped by 0 bases and J by 6 bases; unmatched bases: 10. The CDR3 spans 16 residues. The germline gives CDR1 LGHNA, CDR2 YSLEER. CDR3 nucleotide sequence: TGCGCCAGCAGCCAAGAACAGGGGCGCCGTGTCGATGGCTACACCTTC. Its translation is CASSQEQGRRVDGYTF.

The gene calls are TRBV6-1 and TRBJ2-2; a weak D match, TRBD1 (5 bases). The CDR3 runs 13 residues. V gave up 2 bases and J gave up 7 bases, with 8 bases separating them. Germline assignment: CDR1 MNHNS and CDR2 SASEGT. This CDR3 reads CASSEWGGGELFF. The CDR3 bases are TGTGCCAGCAGTGAATGGGGCGGCGGGGAGCTGTTTTTT.

The rearrangement links TRBV14 to TRBJ2-7; 7 nucleotides line up with TRBD2. This CDR3 spans 15 amino acids. With V trimmed by 4 bases and J by 0 bases, 6 bases remained unmatched. The germline V gene has CDR1 SGHDN and CDR2 FVKESK. Here the CDR3 reads CASSLVSGLSYEQYF. The CDR3 DNA follows: TGTGCCAGCAGCCTGGTTAGCGGGCTCTCCTACGAGCAGTACTTC.

This rearrangement joins TRBV5-6 to TRBJ2-7; D is perhaps TRBD1 (6 bases). The CDR3 is 12 residues long. Germline V gives CDR1 SGHDT, CDR2 YYEEEE. Trimming took 4 bases from V and 9 from J, leaving 14 bases between them. In nucleotides, the CDR3 is TGTGCCAGCAGCCCAGGACAGTTCGGGCAGTACTTC. It yields the protein CASSPGQFGQYF.

As DNA, the CDR3 is TGTGCCAGCAGAACCCAGGGGGCGGGCGGCACTGAAGCTTTCTTT. This translates into CASRTQGAGGTEAFF. J is TRBJ1-1 and V is TRBV6-5; 8 bases fit TRBD1. Germline trimming cut 6 bases from V and 4 bases from J; bases unmatched to any gene: 10. Germline V gene sequence: CDR1 MNHEY, CDR2 SVGAGI. There are 15 residues in the CDR3.

The chain is built from TRBV5-1 and TRBJ1-1, with TRBD1 as a possible D gene (5 bases). CDR3 length: 16 amino acids. Trimming took 2 bases from V and 0 from J, leaving 14 bases between them. Germline lookup yields CDR1 SGHRS and CDR2 YFSETQ. CDR3 nucleotide sequence: TGCGCCAGCAGCTTCCCTGACAGTTTCTTGAACACTGAAGCTTTCTTT. This gives the protein CASSFPDSFLNTEAFF.

V gene TRBV2 combines with J gene TRBJ1-5; D gene uncertain. Germline-derived CDR1 and CDR2 are SNHLY and FYNNEI. This CDR3 is built from 12 residues. With 7 bases removed from V and 3 bases from J, the gap between germline ends came to 7 bases. The CDR3, as DNA: TGTGCCAGCACACTGAACAATCAGCCCCAGCATTTT. Its protein product is CASTLNNQPQHF. The whole variable domain, filled in from reference TRBV2 and TRBJ1-5, reads EPEVTQTPSHQVTQMGQEVILRCVPISNHLYFYWYRQILGQKVEFLVSFYNNEISEKSEIFDDQFSVERPDGSNFTLKIRSTKLEDSAMYFCASTLNNQPQHFGDGTRLSIL.

This sequence joins TRBV7-9 and TRBJ1-1; 12 bases agree with TRBD1. This CDR3 has 15 residues. CDR1 SEHNR and CDR2 FQNEAQ come from the germline V gene (reference sequence). V gave up 1 base and J gave up 6 bases; unmatched junction bases: 3. The CDR3 loop reads CASSLGDRGLSEAFF. The CDR3 DNA follows: TGTGCCAGCAGCTTAGGGGACAGGGGGCTCTCTGAAGCTTTCTTT.

The rearrangement joins TRBV29-1 to TRBJ2-7, with 7 bases identical to TRBD1. The J segment lost 6 bases and the V segment lost 4 bases, leaving 6 bases of the junction unmatched. Germline V gene lookup returns CDR1 SQVTM and CDR2 ANQGSEA. This CDR3 region has 12 residues. In nucleotides, the CDR3 is TGCAGCGTTGTCACAGGGGCGGGCGAGCAGTACTTC. As protein: CSVVTGAGEQYF.

The chain carries TRBV28 and TRBJ2-1, with a possible D match to TRBD1 (6 bases). The V end was cut by 2 bases, the J end by 8 bases, with 34 bases between. The CDR3 length is 21 residues. Germline CDR1 is MDHEN and CDR2 is SYDVKM. This chain's CDR3 is CASSLVLLREPGQPTKDEQFF. CDR3 nucleotides: TGTGCCAGCAGTTTAGTGCTCTTACGAGAACCCGGACAGCCTACTAAGGATGAGCAGTTCTTC.

The rearrangement links TRBV29-1 to TRBJ2-7, with 9 bases lining up with TRBD1. The CDR3 contains 13 residues. Unmatched junction bases numbered 8, after V lost 7 bases and J lost 4 bases. Per germline, CDR1 SQVTM and CDR2 ANQGSEA. This CDR3 reads CSDRTGAGYEQYF. The DNA for the CDR3 is TGCAGCGATAGGACAGGGGCCGGTTACGAGCAGTACTTC.

The chain links TRBV4-3 to TRBJ2-1, with a tentative D call TRBD1 (6 bases). The CDR3 is 12 amino acids. V lost 1 base, J lost 10 bases, and 8 bases lay in between. Per germline, CDR1 LGHNA and CDR2 YSLEER. As DNA, the CDR3 is TGCGCCAGCAGCCAAGTCAGGGGCGAGCAGTTCTTC. It yields the protein CASSQVRGEQFF.

V is TRBV19 and J is TRBJ1-1; D is undetermined. V lost 6 bases and J 3 bases, leaving 8 bases between the germline ends. The germline V gene encodes CDR1 LNHDA and CDR2 SQIVND (reference sequence). The CDR3 loop spans 12 amino acids. The CDR3 DNA reads as TGTGCCAGTAGCGCGGGGTACACTGAAGCTTTCTTT. This codes for CASSAGYTEAFF.

This chain connects TRBV6-1 to TRBJ1-5; D may be TRBD1 (6 bases). In germline, CDR1 is MNHNS, CDR2 SASEGT. V shed 6 bases and J shed 0 bases, with 12 bases lying between them. This CDR3 spans 15 amino acids. CDR3: CASRIQGNSNQPQHF. The DNA of the CDR3 is TGTGCCAGCAGGATCCAGGGGAATAGCAATCAGCCCCAGCATTTT.

V and J are TRBV27 and TRBJ2-7; TRBD1 matches at 7 bases. The length of the CDR3 is 14 residues. The germline gives CDR1 MNHEY, CDR2 SMNVEV (reference sequence). Trimming removed 5 bases from V and 5 bases from J; junction bases left unmatched: 9. The CDR3 reads CASSRQGNGNEQYF. CDR3 in DNA: TGTGCCAGCAGTAGACAGGGAAACGGGAACGAGCAGTACTTC.

The chain has TRBV15 and TRBJ1-5; TRBD1 agrees at 9 bases. Germline-derived CDR1 and CDR2 are LNHNV and YYDKDF (reference sequence). The CDR3 spans 15 residues. V was clipped by 5 bases and J by 4 bases; unmatched bases: 6. The chain's CDR3 is CATSGRTGANQPQHF. In DNA form, the CDR3 reads TGTGCCACCAGCGGACGGACAGGGGCAAATCAGCCCCAGCATTTT.

The chain is built from TRBV6-4 and TRBJ2-1, with 10 bases fitting TRBD2. This CDR3 is 18 amino acids long. Germline V gene sequence: CDR1 MRHNA, CDR2 SNTAGT. V lost 4 bases and J lost 9; bases outside the gene matches: 18. The CDR3 loop reads CASSGLSSGSLIPSEQFF. The CDR3 nucleotides read TGTGCCAGCAGTGGATTGTCTAGCGGGAGTTTGATCCCCAGTGAGCAGTTCTTC.

The J gene is TRBJ2-7, the V gene TRBV5-1; weak D call: TRBD1 (6 bases). The V and J ends lost 0 bases and 1 base respectively, with 8 bases between them. The CDR3 loop spans 14 amino acids. CDR1 and CDR2 from the germline V gene are SGHRS and YFSETQ. The CDR3 DNA follows: TGCGCCAGCAGCTTGGACAGGGCTTCCTACGAGCAGTACTTC. This codes for CASSLDRASYEQYF.

The chain employs TRBV9 and TRBJ1-1; 8 bases align to TRBD1. With 3 bases clipped from V and 1 base from J, the junction kept 8 bases outside the gene matches. This CDR3 comprises 16 residues. Germline-derived CDR1 and CDR2 are SGDLS and YYNGEE. CDR3 DNA sequence: TGTGCCAGCAGCGCCCGGACAGGGAACAAGAACACTGAAGCTTTCTTT. This gives the protein CASSARTGNKNTEAFF.

The chain couples TRBV25-1 to TRBJ2-5, with a possible D match to TRBD2 (6 bases). The germline V gene encodes CDR1 MGHDK and CDR2 SYGVNS. The CDR3 is 16 residues long. Trimming removed 4 bases at V and 1 base at J, with 16 bases between. The CDR3 nucleotides read TGTGCCAGCAGTGCTCCCAGGGAGGATGCCCAAGAGACCCAGTACTTC. Its protein product is CASSAPREDAQETQYF.